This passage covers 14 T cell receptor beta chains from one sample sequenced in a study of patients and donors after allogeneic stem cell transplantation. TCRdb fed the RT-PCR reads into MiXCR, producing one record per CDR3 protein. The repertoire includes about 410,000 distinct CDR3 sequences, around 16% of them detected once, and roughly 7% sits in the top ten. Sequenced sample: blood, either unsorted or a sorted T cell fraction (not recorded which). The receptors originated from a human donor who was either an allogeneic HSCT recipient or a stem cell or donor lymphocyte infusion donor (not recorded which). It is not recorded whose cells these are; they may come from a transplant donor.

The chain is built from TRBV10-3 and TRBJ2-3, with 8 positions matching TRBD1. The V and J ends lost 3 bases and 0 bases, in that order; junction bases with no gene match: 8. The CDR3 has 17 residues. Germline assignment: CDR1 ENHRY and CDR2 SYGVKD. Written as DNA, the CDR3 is TGTGCCATCAGTGATGGGCAGGGGGCGGCTAGCACAGATACGCAGTATTTT. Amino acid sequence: CAISDGQGAASTDTQYF.

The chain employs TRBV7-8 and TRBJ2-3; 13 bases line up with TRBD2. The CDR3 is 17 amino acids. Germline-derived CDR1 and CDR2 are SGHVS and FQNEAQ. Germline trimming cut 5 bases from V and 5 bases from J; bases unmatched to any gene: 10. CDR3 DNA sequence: TGTGCCAGCAGCACCAGGACTAGCGGGAGACGAGGAGATACGCAGTATTTT. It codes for CASSTRTSGRRGDTQYF.

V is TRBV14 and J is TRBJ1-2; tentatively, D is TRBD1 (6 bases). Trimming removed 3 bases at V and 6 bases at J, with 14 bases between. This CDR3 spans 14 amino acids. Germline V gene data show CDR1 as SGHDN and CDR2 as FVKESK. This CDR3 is CASSHHLGGDGYTF. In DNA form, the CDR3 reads TGTGCCAGCAGCCATCACCTAGGGGGTGATGGCTACACCTTC. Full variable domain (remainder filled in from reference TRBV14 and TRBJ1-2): EAGVTQFPSHSVIEKGQTVTLRCDPISGHDNLYWYRRVMGKEIKFLLHFVKESKQDESGMPNNRFLAERTGGTYSTLKVQPAELEDSGVYFCASSHHLGGDGYTFGSGTRLTVV.

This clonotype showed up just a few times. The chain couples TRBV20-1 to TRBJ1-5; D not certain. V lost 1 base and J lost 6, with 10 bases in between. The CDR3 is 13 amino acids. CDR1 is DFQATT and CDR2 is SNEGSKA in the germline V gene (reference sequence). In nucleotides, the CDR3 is TGCAGTGCTAGAGGAAAGCCGGGTCAGCCCCAGCATTTT. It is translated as CSARGKPGQPQHF.

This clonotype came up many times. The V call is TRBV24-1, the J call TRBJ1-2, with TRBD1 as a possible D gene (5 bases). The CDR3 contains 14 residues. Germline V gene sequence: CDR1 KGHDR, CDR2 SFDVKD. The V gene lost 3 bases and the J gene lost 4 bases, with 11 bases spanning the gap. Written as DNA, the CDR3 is TGTGCCACCAGTGATCCCGACAGACCCTATGGCTACACCTTC. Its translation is CATSDPDRPYGYTF.

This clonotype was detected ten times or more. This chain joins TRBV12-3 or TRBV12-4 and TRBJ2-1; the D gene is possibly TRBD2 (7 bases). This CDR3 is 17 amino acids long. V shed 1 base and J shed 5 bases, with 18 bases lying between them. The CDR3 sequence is CASSLDKRGAVDNEQFF. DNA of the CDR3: TGTGCCAGCAGTTTAGATAAACGGGGGGCCGTCGACAATGAGCAGTTCTTC.

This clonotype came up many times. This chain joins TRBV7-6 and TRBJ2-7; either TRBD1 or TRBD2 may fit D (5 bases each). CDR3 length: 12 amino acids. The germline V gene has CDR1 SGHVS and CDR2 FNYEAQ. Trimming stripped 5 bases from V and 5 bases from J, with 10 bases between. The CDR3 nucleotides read TGTGCCAGCAGCCCTAGAGGGGACGAGCAGTACTTC. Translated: CASSPRGDEQYF.

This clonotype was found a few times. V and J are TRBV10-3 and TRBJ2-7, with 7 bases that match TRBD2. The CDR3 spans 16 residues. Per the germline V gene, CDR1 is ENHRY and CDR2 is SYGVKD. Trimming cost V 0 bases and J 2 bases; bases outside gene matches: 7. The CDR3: CAISESRRAGAYEQYF. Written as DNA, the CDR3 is TGTGCCATCAGTGAGTCGAGGCGTGCGGGGGCCTACGAGCAGTACTTC.

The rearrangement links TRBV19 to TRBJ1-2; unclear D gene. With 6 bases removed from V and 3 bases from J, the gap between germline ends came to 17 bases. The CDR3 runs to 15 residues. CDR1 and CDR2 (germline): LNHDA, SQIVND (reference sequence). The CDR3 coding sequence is TGTGCCAGTAGGACCCCGTTAACGGGAGACTATGGCTACACCTTC. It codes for CASRTPLTGDYGYTF.

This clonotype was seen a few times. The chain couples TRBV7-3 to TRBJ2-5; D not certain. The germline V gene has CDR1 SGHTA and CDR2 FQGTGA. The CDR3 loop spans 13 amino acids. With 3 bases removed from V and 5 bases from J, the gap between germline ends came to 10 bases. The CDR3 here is CASSFSSKETQYF. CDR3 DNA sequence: TGTGCCAGCAGCTTTTCTTCTAAGGAGACCCAGTACTTC. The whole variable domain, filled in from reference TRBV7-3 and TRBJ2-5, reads GAGVSQTPSNKVTEKGKYVELRCDPISGHTALYWYRQSLGQGPEFLIYFQGTGAADDSGLPNDRFFAVRPEGSVSTLKIQRTERGDSAVYLCASSFSSKETQYFGPGTRLLVL.

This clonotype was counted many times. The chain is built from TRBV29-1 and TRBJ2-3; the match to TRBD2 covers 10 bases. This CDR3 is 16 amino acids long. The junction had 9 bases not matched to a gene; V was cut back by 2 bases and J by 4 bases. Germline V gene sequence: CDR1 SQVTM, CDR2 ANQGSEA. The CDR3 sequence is CSVELLLAGVSDTQYF. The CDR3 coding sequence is TGCAGCGTTGAACTCCTTCTAGCGGGAGTCTCAGATACGCAGTATTTT.

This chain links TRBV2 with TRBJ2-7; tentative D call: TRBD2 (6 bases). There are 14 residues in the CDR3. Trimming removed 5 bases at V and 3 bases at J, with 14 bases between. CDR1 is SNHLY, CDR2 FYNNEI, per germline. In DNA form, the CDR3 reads TGTGCCAGCAGTTTCCTTTCTAGCGACTACGAGCAGTACTTC. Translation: CASSFLSSDYEQYF.

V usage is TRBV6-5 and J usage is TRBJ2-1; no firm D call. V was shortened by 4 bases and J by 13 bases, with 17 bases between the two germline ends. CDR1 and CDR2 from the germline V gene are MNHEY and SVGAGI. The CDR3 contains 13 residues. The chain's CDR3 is CASSSPPYFGQFF. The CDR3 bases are TGTGCCAGCAGTTCGCCTCCTTATTTCGGACAGTTCTTC.

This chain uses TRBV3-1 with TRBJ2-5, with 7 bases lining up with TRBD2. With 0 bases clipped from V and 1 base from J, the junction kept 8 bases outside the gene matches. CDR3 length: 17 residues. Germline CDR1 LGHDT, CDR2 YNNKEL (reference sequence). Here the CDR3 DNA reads TGTGCCAGCAGCCAAGACGGGTCGAAGCGGGGCCAAGAGACCCAGTACTTC. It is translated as CASSQDGSKRGQETQYF.